This T cell receptor beta chain was found in a study of blood T cell repertoires in COVID-19. Study information: Whether acute or convalescent, the COVID-19 samples came from the United States, Italy and Spain. In each case, the material was cDNA or gDNA derived from T cells, B-cell-depleted T cells, or PBMCs.

Trimming took off 5 bases at V and 5 bases at J, with 22 bases between the two ends. There are 17 residues in the CDR3. Germline V gives CDR1 MNHEY, CDR2 SVGEGT. In the study's own analysis: Nucleated cell counts were estimated from reference gene primer amplification. The method was immunoSEQ multiplex PCR; TCRdb's version includes in-frame clones alone and lacks a portion of them. For V, J and clone size, that table is used; D and trimming come from the DNA. The sample lists about 230,000 clones; nearly 90% were seen once. J is TRBJ2-4 and V is TRBV6-2 or TRBV6-3; D is possibly TRBD2 (5 bases). The origin of this receptor is a woman aged 18-29 years who had recovered from COVID-19. Sequencing input: peripheral blood. CDR3 in amino acids: CASSPGLGPQRENIQYF. The CDR3 coding sequence is TGTGCCAGCAGTCCGGGCTTAGGGCCCCAGAGGGAAAACATTCAGTACTTC.